This T cell receptor (beta chain) was captured in a study of blood T cell repertoires in COVID-19. Study at large: Acute and convalescent COVID-19 specimens originated in the United States, Italy and Spain. Nucleic acid was either cDNA or gDNA, and it came from T cells, B-cell-depleted T cells, or PBMCs.

Authors' analysis steps: Reference gene primer amplification gave estimated nucleated cell counts. Measured with immunoSEQ multiplex PCR; TCRdb has only the in-frame clones, and not every one. V, J and clone size reflect that table, while D and trimming were determined from the DNA. This table has around 100,000 clones, 87% appearing once. J gave up 4 bases and V 6 bases, and 8 bases lay outside the gene matches. Germline lookup yields CDR1 LNHDA and CDR2 SQIVND (reference sequence). This CDR3 has 14 residues. Source material: peripheral blood. The V gene is TRBV19, the J gene TRBJ1-1, with 7 bases that match TRBD1. This TCR was sampled from a human donor in a cohort sampled during active COVID-19. As DNA, the CDR3 is TGTGCCAGTAGCAAAAGACAGGGAACCACTGAAGCTTTCTTT. As protein: CASSKRQGTTEAFF. The full variable domain, its missing parts supplied by reference TRBV19 and TRBJ1-1, is DGGITQSPKYLFRKEGQNVTLSCEQNLNHDAMYWYRQDPGQGLRLIYYSQIVNDFQKGDIAEGYSVSREKKESFPLTVTSAQKNPTAFYLCASSKRQGTTEAFFGQGTRLTVV.